A selection of T cell receptor beta chains follows, all from one sample in a study of T cell responses to AZD1222 COVID-19 vaccine. The table came from immunoSEQ multiplex PCR; TCRdb's copy has only in-frame clones and leaves some out. The sample holds 90,000 to 150,000 clones, roughly nine tenths seen once. The sample in question was peripheral blood, obtained on day 0 of AZD1222 vaccination. These receptors were collected from an adult in good health. Both conserved end residues are part of each CDR3. Each record gives: J gene, D gene, clone size, V gene, CDR3 protein, CDR3 DNA. The D gene is left open where the match is weak. Size is omitted from some rows. Given values are once, few, many or a class for expanded clones.

>TRBJ1-2|TRBD1|.|TRBV9
CASSREQGEGYTF
TGTGCCAGCAGCCGAGAGCAGGGGGAAGGCTACACCTTC
>TRBJ1-3|.|.|TRBV30
CAWSSDRTFSGNTIYF
TGTGCCTGGAGTTCTGACAGAACTTTCTCTGGAAACACCATATATTTT
>TRBJ2-2|.|.|TRBV5-1
CASSPPVIPGELFF
TGCGCCAGCAGCCCTCCAGTAATCCCCGGGGAGCTGTTTTTT
>TRBJ2-7|.|.|TRBV5-1
CASSFGPAYEQYF
TGCGCCAGCAGCTTTGGTCCGGCCTACGAGCAGTACTTC
>TRBJ2-2|TRBD1|once|TRBV5-1
CASSSTGEYTGELFF
TGCGCCAGCAGCTCGACAGGGGAATACACCGGGGAGCTGTTTTTT
>TRBJ2-1|TRBD1|.|TRBV19
CASSRLGQAYNEQFF
TGTGCCAGTAGCCGGCTGGGACAGGCTTACAATGAGCAGTTCTTC
>TRBJ1-3|.|.|TRBV30
CAWGGVSGNTIYF
TGTGCCTGGGGCGGGGTCTCTGGAAACACCATATATTTT
>TRBJ2-1|TRBD2|.|TRBV3-1/TRBV3-2
CASSQVPVRAGAEQFF
TGTGCCAGCAGCCAAGTTCCCGTAAGAGCGGGGGCTGAGCAGTTCTTC
>TRBJ2-3|TRBD2|once|TRBV19
CASAWVAGGLNF
TGTGCCAGTGCGTGGGTGGCGGGAGGGCTAAATTTT
>TRBJ1-2|TRBD1|.|TRBV2
CASKMEDRVYGYTF
TGTGCCAGCAAGATGGAGGACAGGGTCTATGGCTACACCTTC
>TRBJ2-3|.|.|TRBV5-1
CASSLGGFTDTQYF
TGCGCCAGCAGCTTGGGAGGATTCACAGATACGCAGTATTTT
>TRBJ2-5|.|.|TRBV19
CASSTGPQETQYF
TGTGCCAGTAGTACAGGTCCTCAAGAGACCCAGTACTTC
>TRBJ1-3|.|once|TRBV19
CASSMGGGSSMSGNTIYF
TGTGCCAGTAGTATGGGTGGAGGGTCTTCAATGTCTGGAAACACCATATATTTT
>TRBJ1-1|.|.|TRBV19
CASSSPKAGIRAEAFF
TGTGCCAGTAGTTCTCCAAAGGCAGGGATCAGGGCTGAAGCTTTCTTT
>TRBJ1-4|TRBD1|once|TRBV19
CASTRGTIGEKLFF
TGTGCCAGTACCAGGGGGACTATAGGTGAAAAACTGTTTTTT
>TRBJ1-1|.|once|TRBV11-2
CASSPQGTHYVWTEAFF
TGTGCCAGCAGCCCGCAGGGGACACACTACGTTTGGACTGAAGCTTTCTTT
>TRBJ1-1|.|.|TRBV18
CASSPQRLTEAFF
TGTGCCAGCTCACCACAGAGACTCACTGAAGCTTTCTTT
>TRBJ2-7|.|.|TRBV3-1/TRBV3-2
CASSHRTPFYEQYF
TGTGCCAGCAGCCATAGGACCCCCTTTTACGAGCAGTACTTC
>TRBJ1-2|.|.|TRBV20-1
CSAPVYGYTF
TGCAGTGCTCCGGTGTATGGCTACACCTTC
>TRBJ2-1|.|.|TRBV6-1
CASSDGINEQFF
TGTGCCAGCAGTGATGGGATAAATGAGCAGTTCTTC
>TRBJ1-3|.|.|TRBV5-1
CASSTARAGGNTIYF
TGCGCCAGCAGCACGGCGAGGGCAGGGGGAAACACCATATATTTT
>TRBJ2-1|.|.|TRBV7-9
CASSLGPFNEQFF
TGTGCCAGCAGCTTAGGGCCATTCAATGAGCAGTTCTTC
>TRBJ2-7|.|.|TRBV4-1
CASSHVGTVLFSYEQYF
TGCGCCAGCAGCCACGTAGGGACCGTTCTTTTTAGCTACGAGCAGTACTTC
>TRBJ1-5|.|.|TRBV28
CASTLLRGGRGHQPQHF
TGTGCCAGCACTCTACTCCGGGGAGGCAGAGGCCATCAGCCCCAGCATTTT
>TRBJ2-1|.|.|TRBV10-1
CASSTGIYNEQFF
TGCGCCAGCAGCACAGGGATCTACAATGAGCAGTTCTTC
>TRBJ1-5|.|.|TRBV12-1
CASSFAVFLMGPQHF
TGTGCCAGCAGCTTTGCGGTTTTCCTAATGGGGCCCCAGCATTTT
>TRBJ2-7|.|.|TRBV10-1
CASSPTGQLYEQYF
TGCGCCAGCAGTCCGACAGGCCAACTTTACGAGCAGTACTTC
>TRBJ2-7|.|few|TRBV19
CASSSSGEQYF
TGTGCCAGTAGTAGTTCCGGCGAGCAGTACTTC
>TRBJ2-2|.|.|TRBV2
CASRGGRRNDTGELFF
TGTGCCAGCAGGGGCGGGCGCCGAAATGACACCGGGGAGCTGTTTTTT
>TRBJ2-3|.|.|TRBV5-6
CASSLYSTDTQYF
TGTGCCAGCAGCTTGTACAGCACAGATACGCAGTATTTT
>TRBJ2-1|.|.|TRBV29-1
CSVEGPGKVSEQFF
TGCAGCGTGGAGGGGCCAGGGAAGGTCAGTGAGCAGTTCTTC
>TRBJ2-7|.|once|TRBV11-2
CASSSGPGGQYF
TGTGCCAGCAGCTCGGGTCCTGGGGGGCAGTACTTC
>TRBJ1-2|.|once|TRBV30
CAWSEQAVTF
TGTGCCTGGAGTGAGCAGGCTGTTACCTTC
>TRBJ2-7|TRBD2|.|TRBV5-5
CASSSGQASGYEQYF
TGTGCCAGCAGCTCGGGTCAGGCTAGCGGCTACGAGCAGTACTTC
>TRBJ1-2|.|few|TRBV2
CASRGRDGYTF
TGTGCCAGCAGGGGGCGCGATGGCTACACCTTC